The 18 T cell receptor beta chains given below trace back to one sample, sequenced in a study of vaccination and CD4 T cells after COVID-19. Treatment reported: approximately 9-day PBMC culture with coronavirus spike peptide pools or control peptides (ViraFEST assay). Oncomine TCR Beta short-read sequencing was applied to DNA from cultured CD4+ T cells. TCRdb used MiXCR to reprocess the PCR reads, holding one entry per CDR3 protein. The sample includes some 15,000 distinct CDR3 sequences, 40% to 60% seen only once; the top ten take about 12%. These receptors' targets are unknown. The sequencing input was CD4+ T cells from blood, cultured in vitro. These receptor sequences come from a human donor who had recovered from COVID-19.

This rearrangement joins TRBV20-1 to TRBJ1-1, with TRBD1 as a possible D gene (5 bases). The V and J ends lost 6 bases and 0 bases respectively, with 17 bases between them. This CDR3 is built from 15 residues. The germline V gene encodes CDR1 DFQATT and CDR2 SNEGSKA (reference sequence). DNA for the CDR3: TGCAGTGCACTACCCGGCGGGGCCCTGAACACTGAAGCTTTCTTT. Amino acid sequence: CSALPGGALNTEAFF.

CDR3 sequence: CSAGRDGTYEQYF. The CDR3 nucleotides are TGCAGTGCTGGCCGGGACGGGACCTACGAGCAGTACTTC. V is TRBV20-1 and J is TRBJ2-7; D may correspond to TRBD1 or TRBD2 (5 bases each). The CDR3 runs to 13 residues. Germline V gene sequence: CDR1 DFQATT, CDR2 SNEGSKA (reference sequence). V gave up 5 bases and J gave up 2 bases, with 13 bases separating them.

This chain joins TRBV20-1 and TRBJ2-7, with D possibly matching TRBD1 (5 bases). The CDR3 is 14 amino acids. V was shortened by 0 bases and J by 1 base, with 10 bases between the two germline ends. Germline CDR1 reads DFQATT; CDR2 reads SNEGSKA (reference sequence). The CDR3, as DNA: TGCAGTGCTAGAGATGGCCAGGGTTCCTACGAGCAGTACTTC. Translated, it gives CSARDGQGSYEQYF.

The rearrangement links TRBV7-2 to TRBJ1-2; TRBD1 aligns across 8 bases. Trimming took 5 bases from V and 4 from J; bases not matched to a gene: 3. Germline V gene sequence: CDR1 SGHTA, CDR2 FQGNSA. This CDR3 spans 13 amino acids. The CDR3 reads CASSTGQGYGYTF. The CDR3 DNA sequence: TGTGCCAGCAGCACAGGACAGGGCTATGGCTACACCTTC.

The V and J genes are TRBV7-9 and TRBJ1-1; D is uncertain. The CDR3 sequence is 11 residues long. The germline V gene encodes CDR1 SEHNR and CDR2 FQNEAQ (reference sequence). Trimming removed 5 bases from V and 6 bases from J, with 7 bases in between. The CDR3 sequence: CASSREAEAFF. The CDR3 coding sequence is TGTGCCAGCAGCCGGGAGGCTGAAGCTTTCTTT. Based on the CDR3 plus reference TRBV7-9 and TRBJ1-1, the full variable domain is DTGVSQNPRHKITKRGQNVTFRCDPISEHNRLYWYRQTLGQGPEFLTYFQNEAQLEKSRLLSDRFSAERPKGSFSTLEIQRTEQGDSAMYLCASSREAEAFFGQGTRLTVV.

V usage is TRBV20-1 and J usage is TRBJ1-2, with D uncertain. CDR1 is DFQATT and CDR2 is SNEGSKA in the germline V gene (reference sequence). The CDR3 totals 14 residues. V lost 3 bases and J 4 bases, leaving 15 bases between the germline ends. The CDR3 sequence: CSARAGVTSYGYTF. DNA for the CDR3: TGCAGTGCTAGGGCGGGCGTGACCTCCTATGGCTACACCTTC.

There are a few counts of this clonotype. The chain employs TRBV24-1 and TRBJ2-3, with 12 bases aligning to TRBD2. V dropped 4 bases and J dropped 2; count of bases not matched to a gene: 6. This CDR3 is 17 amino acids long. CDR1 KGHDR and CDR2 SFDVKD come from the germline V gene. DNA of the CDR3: TGTGCCACCAGTGACTCTGGACTAGCGGGGCACACAGATACGCAGTATTTT. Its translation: CATSDSGLAGHTDTQYF.

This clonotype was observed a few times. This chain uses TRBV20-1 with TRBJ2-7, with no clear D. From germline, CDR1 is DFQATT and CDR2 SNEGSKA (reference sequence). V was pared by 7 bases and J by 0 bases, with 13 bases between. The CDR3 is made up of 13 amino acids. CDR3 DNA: TGCAGTGTTGATGGTAAGAGCTCCTACGAGCAGTACTTC. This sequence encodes CSVDGKSSYEQYF.

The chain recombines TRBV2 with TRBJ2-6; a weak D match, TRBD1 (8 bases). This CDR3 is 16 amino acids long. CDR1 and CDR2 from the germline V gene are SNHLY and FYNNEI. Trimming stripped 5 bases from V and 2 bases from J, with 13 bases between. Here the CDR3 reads CASSNRGGTGANVLTF. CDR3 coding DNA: TGTGCCAGCAGTAACAGGGGGGGGACTGGGGCCAACGTCCTGACTTTC.

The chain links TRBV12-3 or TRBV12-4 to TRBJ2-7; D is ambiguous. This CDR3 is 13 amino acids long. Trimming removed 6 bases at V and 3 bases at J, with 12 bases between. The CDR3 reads CASSGRNYYEQYF. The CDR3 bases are TGTGCCAGCAGCGGACGGAACTACTACGAGCAGTACTTC.

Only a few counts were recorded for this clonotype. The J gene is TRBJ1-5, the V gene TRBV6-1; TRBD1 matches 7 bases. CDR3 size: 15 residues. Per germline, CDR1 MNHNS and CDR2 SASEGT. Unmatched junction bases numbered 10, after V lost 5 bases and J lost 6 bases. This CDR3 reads CASSQQTGRGQPQHF. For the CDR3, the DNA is TGTGCCAGCAGTCAACAGACAGGGAGGGGTCAGCCCCAGCATTTT.

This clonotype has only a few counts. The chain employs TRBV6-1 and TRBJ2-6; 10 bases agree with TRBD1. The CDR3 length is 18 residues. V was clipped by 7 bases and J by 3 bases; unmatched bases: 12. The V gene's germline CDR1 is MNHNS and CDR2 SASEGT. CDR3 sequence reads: CASNQRDRGSIGANVLTF. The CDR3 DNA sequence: TGTGCCAGCAACCAAAGGGACAGGGGTTCGATTGGGGCCAACGTCCTGACTTTC.

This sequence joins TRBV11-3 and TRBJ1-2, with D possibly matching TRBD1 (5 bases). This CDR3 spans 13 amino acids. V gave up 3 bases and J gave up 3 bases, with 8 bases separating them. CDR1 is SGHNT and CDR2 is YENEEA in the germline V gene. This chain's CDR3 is CASSLQGDYGYTF. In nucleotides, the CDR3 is TGTGCCAGCAGCTTGCAGGGTGACTATGGCTACACCTTC.

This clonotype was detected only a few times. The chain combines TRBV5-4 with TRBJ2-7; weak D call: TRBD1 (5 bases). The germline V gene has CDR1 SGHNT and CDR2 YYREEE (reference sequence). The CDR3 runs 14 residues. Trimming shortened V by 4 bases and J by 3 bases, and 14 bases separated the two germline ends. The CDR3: CASSPKGEFYEQYF. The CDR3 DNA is TGTGCCAGCAGCCCCAAAGGGGAATTCTACGAGCAGTACTTC.

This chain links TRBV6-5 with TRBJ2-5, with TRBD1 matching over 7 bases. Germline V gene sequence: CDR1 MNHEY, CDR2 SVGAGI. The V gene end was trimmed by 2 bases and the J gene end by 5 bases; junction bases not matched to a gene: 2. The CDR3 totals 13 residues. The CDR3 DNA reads TGTGCCAGCAGTTACAACAGGGGCGAGACCCAGTACTTC. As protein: CASSYNRGETQYF.

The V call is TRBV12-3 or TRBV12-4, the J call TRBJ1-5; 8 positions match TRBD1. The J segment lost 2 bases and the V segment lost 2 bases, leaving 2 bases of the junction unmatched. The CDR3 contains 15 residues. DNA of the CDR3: TGTGCCAGCAGTTTACAGGGGGCAGGCAATCAGCCCCAGCATTTT. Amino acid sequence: CASSLQGAGNQPQHF.

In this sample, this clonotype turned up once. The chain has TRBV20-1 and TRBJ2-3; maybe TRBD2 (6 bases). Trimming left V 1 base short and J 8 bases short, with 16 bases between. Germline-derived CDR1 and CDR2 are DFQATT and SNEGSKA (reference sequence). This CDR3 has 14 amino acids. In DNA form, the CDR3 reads TGCAGTGCTAGAGTTGCGGCGGTGGGAGGTACGCAGTATTTT. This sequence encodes CSARVAAVGGTQYF.

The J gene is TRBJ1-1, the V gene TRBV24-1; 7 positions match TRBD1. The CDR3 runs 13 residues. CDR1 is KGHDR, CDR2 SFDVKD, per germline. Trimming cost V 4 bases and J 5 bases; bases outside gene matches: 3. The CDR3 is CATSEPQGTEAFF. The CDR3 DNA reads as TGTGCCACCAGTGAACCACAGGGGACTGAAGCTTTCTTT.